What follows is one T cell receptor (beta chain) and its context. Germline V gene lookup returns CDR1 MNHEY and CDR2 SMNVEV (reference sequence). The CDR3 is 16 residues long. Trimming stripped 11 bases from V and 1 base from J, with 24 bases between. Per the authors' pipeline: Amplification with reference gene primers provided the estimates of nucleated cell counts. The table came from immunoSEQ multiplex PCR; TCRdb's copy has only in-frame clones and leaves some out. Clone size and V and J calls were adopted from that table, with D and trimming inferred from the DNA. Among 110,000 to 150,000 clones listed, 75% to 85% were seen once. The sample comes from a study of blood T cell repertoires in COVID-19. About the study: Sites in the United States, Italy and Spain provided acute and convalescent COVID-19 samples. Sources were T cells, B-cell-depleted T cells, or PBMCs; the material itself was cDNA or gDNA.

Sequenced material: peripheral blood. The V call is TRBV27, the J call TRBJ2-7, with D possibly matching TRBD2 (5 bases). The receptor was derived from a man between 65 and 85 years old who had recovered from COVID-19. The CDR3 protein is CAPSGLGGGGSYEQYF. DNA of the CDR3: TGTGCCCCATCTGGCCTCGGAGGAGGTGGGTCCTACGAGCAGTACTTC.